This TCR beta chain was identified in a study of blood T cells in healthy people across ages. Between the trimmed V and J ends, which lost 0 bases and 0 bases, there was a span of 6 bases. CDR3 length: 13 amino acids. Germline V gene lookup returns CDR1 DFQATT and CDR2 SNEGSKA (reference sequence). A second about 7 to 12 cycle PCR used barcoded and J-beta primers. TCRdb reanalysed the 5' RACE reads using MiXCR and keeps one entry per CDR3 protein. Here the sample spans roughly 1.9 million distinct CDR3 sequences, approximately 40% being singletons. This clonotype was recorded a few times. Sequencing was done on a sample of blood. V is TRBV20-1 and J is TRBJ2-7; D is undetermined. This clonotype was obtained from a human donor in good health. For the CDR3, the DNA is TGCAGTGCTAGAGATGACTTCTCCTACGAGCAGTACTTC. Amino acids: CSARDDFSYEQYF.